The rows below give T cell receptor beta chains drawn from one sample of a study of CD8 T cells in Susac syndrome. Each CDR3 protein is one row after TCRdb ran MiXCR on the immunoSEQ multiplex PCR reads. The sample lists about 250,000 distinct CDR3 sequences, 90% to 95% seen once, with 0.065% to 0.075% in the top ten. The sample consisted of CD4+ T cells from PBMCs. The receptors come from a human donor with multiple sclerosis. Both conserved end residues are part of each CDR3. The D gene is left open where the match is weak. For some rows the clone size is stated as once, few or many, or as a class when expanded; others skip it.

j_call v_call d_call clone_size cdr3_nt cdr3_aa
TRBJ2-7 TRBV10-2 TRBD2 NA TGCGCCAGCAGGGTGAGCGGGACTAGCGGGGGCGAGCAGTACTTC CASRVSGTSGGEQYF
TRBJ2-2 TRBV11-1 NA NA TGTGCCAGCAGCTTGATACGGAACACCGGGGAGCTGTTTTTT CASSLIRNTGELFF
TRBJ1-5 TRBV6-5 NA NA TGTGCCAGCAGTTACCTTCCCCTAGGGCTTCCAAATCAGCCCCAGCATTTT CASSYLPLGLPNQPQHF
TRBJ2-7 TRBV5-4 NA few TGTGCCAGCAGCTTGGGAAGGGACTTTCCCTACGAGCAGTACTTC CASSLGRDFPYEQYF
TRBJ2-3 TRBV29-1 NA NA TGCAGCGTTGAAGGAAGCGGGCAGAGGAGGACCGATAGCACAGATACGCAGTATTTT CSVEGSGQRRTDSTDTQYF
TRBJ1-2 TRBV5-1 NA NA TGCGCCAGCAGCTCACACTCGGCCTATGGCTACACCTTC CASSSHSAYGYTF
TRBJ1-3 TRBV2 NA once TGTGCCAGCAGTGAAGCGGACAGTGGAAACACCATATATTTT CASSEADSGNTIYF
TRBJ1-5 TRBV20-1 TRBD1 NA TGCAGTGCTGGACGGACAGGGGGAGGCCAGCCCCAGCATTTT CSAGRTGGGQPQHF
TRBJ1-1 TRBV10-3 NA once TGTGCCATCAGGACAGCCCTTATGAACACTGAAGCTTTCTTT CAIRTALMNTEAFF
TRBJ1-1 TRBV30 NA NA TGTGCCTGGAGTTCGGGCGTTGGAGCTTTCTTT CAWSSGVGAFF
TRBJ1-1 TRBV4-1 NA NA TGCGCCAGCACCGAAACACGGAACACTGAAGCTTTCTTT CASTETRNTEAFF
TRBJ1-1 TRBV27 NA NA TGTGCCAGCAGTACGGCCGCGGGGGCGCGAACTGAAGCTTTCTTT CASSTAAGARTEAFF
TRBJ2-6 TRBV20-1 NA NA TGCAGTGCTAGAGAAATGCAGGGCCATACTGGGGCCAACGTCCTGACTTTC CSAREMQGHTGANVLTF
TRBJ2-4 TRBV13 NA NA TGTGCCAGCAGCTTAGGCCGGACAGTCGGGCAGTACTTC CASSLGRTVGQYF
TRBJ2-7 TRBV28 TRBD2 NA TGTGCCAGCAGTTCGGGGAGGGATATGTACGAGCAGTACTTC CASSSGRDMYEQYF
TRBJ1-2 TRBV7-9 TRBD1 NA TGTGCCAGCAGCTCGACAGGGAGAGGCTACACCTTC CASSSTGRGYTF
TRBJ1-4 TRBV25-1 NA NA TGTGCCAGCAGTGAATCAGGCCGCTATGAAAAACTGTTTTTT CASSESGRYEKLFF
TRBJ1-2 TRBV7-9 NA NA TGTGCCAGCAGCAAAGTCCCAGAGAACTATGGCTACACCTTC CASSKVPENYGYTF
TRBJ2-5 TRBV6-6 NA NA TGTGCCAGCAGTGACGTACAAGAGACCCAGTACTTC CASSDVQETQYF
TRBJ2-2 TRBV5-1 NA NA TGCGCCAGCAGCTTGGAGAGTATGGGGAACACCGGGGAGCTGTTTTTT CASSLESMGNTGELFF
TRBJ2-4 TRBV3-1 TRBD1 NA TGTGCCAGCAGCCGGACAGGGGCTCAACTAAACATTCAGTACTTC CASSRTGAQLNIQYF
TRBJ1-3 TRBV30 NA NA TGTGCCTGGAGTTACAGTAACGGAAACACCATATATTTT CAWSYSNGNTIYF
TRBJ2-5 TRBV5-1 NA few TGCGCCAGCAGCTTGGTGGAGGAGACCCAGTACTTC CASSLVEETQYF
TRBJ2-6 TRBV12-3/TRBV12-4 NA once TGTGCCAGCAGTCCACAGGGCCCCCTTCGGTATACTGGGGCCAACGTCCTGACTTTC CASSPQGPLRYTGANVLTF
TRBJ2-7 TRBV9 NA NA TGTGCCAGCAGCGTAGGGGTGCAGGCCACCGGGGTGGAGCAGTACTTC CASSVGVQATGVEQYF
TRBJ2-3 TRBV20-1 NA NA TGCAGTGCTAGACAGGGTTGGGAACCACACACAAGGGATACGCAGTATTTT CSARQGWEPHTRDTQYF
TRBJ1-1 TRBV6-5 NA NA TGTGCCAGCAGTTCCGAAGACCACACTGAAGCTTTCTTT CASSSEDHTEAFF
TRBJ1-6 TRBV12-3/TRBV12-4 TRBD1 NA TGTGCCAGCAGAGGGGGACAGGGAAGCTCCTATAATTCACCCCTCCACTTT CASRGGQGSSYNSPLHF
TRBJ2-1 TRBV5-4 TRBD2 NA TGTGCCAGCAGCCCCGGACTAGCGGGAGGTGGGCAATCTGAGCAGTTCTTC CASSPGLAGGGQSEQFF
TRBJ2-2 TRBV12-3/TRBV12-4 TRBD1 NA TGTGCCAGCAGGAGTCACCGGGACAGGGGCCCCAGGGAGCTGTTTTTT CASRSHRDRGPRELFF
TRBJ1-2 TRBV29-1 NA once TGCAGCGTGGGGAAGGTGGGGGACTATGGCTACACCTTC CSVGKVGDYGYTF
TRBJ2-5 TRBV5-1 NA NA TGCGCCAGCAGCTGGGCGCTACAAGAGACCCAGTACTTC CASSWALQETQYF
TRBJ2-2 TRBV9 TRBD1 few TGTGCCAGCAGTGTCCTACAGGGGCCCGGGGAGCTGTTTTTT CASSVLQGPGELFF
TRBJ2-1 TRBV7-3 NA once TGTGCCAGCAGCTCCGTTCGGGGCAATGAGCAGTTCTTC CASSSVRGNEQFF
TRBJ1-2 TRBV19 NA NA TGTGCCACGAACAGGGATAACTATGGCTACACCTTC CATNRDNYGYTF
TRBJ1-4 TRBV4-1 TRBD1 NA TGCGCCAGCAGCACCCCCAGGGGGCAGCTCAATGAAAAACTGTTTTTT CASSTPRGQLNEKLFF
TRBJ2-7 TRBV3-1 TRBD1 NA TGTGCCAGCAGCCAAGCACCGACAGGGAACTACGAGCAGTACTTC CASSQAPTGNYEQYF
TRBJ2-7 TRBV14 NA NA TGTGCCAGCAGCTTTAAACCGCCGGGATCCCCTTACGAGCAGTACTTC CASSFKPPGSPYEQYF
TRBJ2-1 TRBV18 TRBD2 NA TGTGCCAGCTCACCATTAGGGACTAGCGGCTACAATGAGCAGTTCTTC CASSPLGTSGYNEQFF
TRBJ2-7 TRBV6-5 NA NA TGTGCCAGCAGTTACACAACAGGGAACGAGCAGTACTTC CASSYTTGNEQYF
TRBJ1-3 TRBV30 NA NA TGTGCCTGGAGTCGAGAAAGAAACACCATATATTTT CAWSRERNTIYF
TRBJ1-2 TRBV20-1 NA NA TGCAGTGCTATCGATCCCCGCTTCCATGGCTACACCTTC CSAIDPRFHGYTF
TRBJ1-5 TRBV2 NA NA TGTGCCAGCAGTGAAAATCGGGTTTTGGAGCAGCCCCAGCATTTT CASSENRVLEQPQHF
TRBJ2-7 TRBV5-1 NA once TGCGCCAGCACTAATGGCTCCTACGAGCAGTACTTC CASTNGSYEQYF
TRBJ1-4 TRBV19 TRBD1 NA TGTGCCAGTAGTATGGACAGGGGGCTTGCTAATGAAAAACTGTTTTTT CASSMDRGLANEKLFF
TRBJ1-5 TRBV20-1 NA NA TGCAGTGCTAGGGTGGGGTCGGGCAATCAGCCCCAGCATTTT CSARVGSGNQPQHF
TRBJ2-1 TRBV14 NA NA TGTGCCAGCAATTTGGGCGGGATTTCCTACAATGAGCAGTTCTTC CASNLGGISYNEQFF
TRBJ2-4 TRBV5-1 NA NA TGCGCCAGCAGCTTCAGGGGGGGTGACATTCAGTACTTC CASSFRGGDIQYF
TRBJ2-7 TRBV29-1 NA NA TGCAGCGTCAGCCAACCCCAAGGTTGGTTGTACGAGCAGTACTTC CSVSQPQGWLYEQYF
TRBJ2-1 TRBV5-6 NA NA TGTGCCAGCAGCCCGGACGGCTACAATGAGCAGTTCTTC CASSPDGYNEQFF
TRBJ2-2 TRBV5-4 TRBD1 NA TGTGCCAGCAGCTTGGCGGGACAGACTTACACCGGGGAGCTGTTTTTT CASSLAGQTYTGELFF
TRBJ2-2 TRBV10-3 TRBD1 NA TGTGCCATCAGTGCGCAGGGGGCGCCCGGGGAGCTGTTTTTT CAISAQGAPGELFF
TRBJ2-5 TRBV29-1 TRBD2 NA TGCAGCGTTGTTGGGAGGGGGACCCAGTACTTC CSVVGRGTQYF